This TCR beta chain was identified in a study of blood T cell repertoires in COVID-19. This clone was seen once. Germline lookup yields CDR1 MNHEY and CDR2 SVGEGT. The CDR3 covers 14 residues. V shed 5 bases and J 7 bases; nucleotides not matched to a gene: 3. Data came from immunoSEQ multiplex PCR; TCRdb stores just in-frame clones and leaves some out. The table has around 370,000 clones, 90% seen once. This TCR was recovered from a man younger than 35 with active or convalescent COVID-19. The chain recombines TRBV6-2 or TRBV6-3 with TRBJ1-6, with 9 bases aligning to TRBD1. The sequenced material came from peripheral blood. The CDR3, as DNA: TGTGCCAGCAGTCGGGGACAGGGAAATTCACCCCTCCACTTT. It specifies CASSRGQGNSPLHF.